A single sample is the source of the 2 T cell receptor beta chains below, sequenced in a study of blood T cell repertoires in COVID-19. Only in-frame clones appear in the TCRdb table, and some are missing; sequencing was by immunoSEQ multiplex PCR. The data hold approximately 250,000 clones, with 70% to 90% observed a single time. Sample: peripheral blood. The receptors stem from a man aged 60-69 years who had recovered from COVID-19.

The chain is built from TRBV5-1 and TRBJ2-3, with 11 bases matching TRBD1. The germline V gene encodes CDR1 SGHRS and CDR2 YFSETQ. V shed 4 bases and J 0 bases; nucleotides not matched to a gene: 10. There are 18 residues in the CDR3. CDR3 sequence (DNA): TGCGCCAGCAGCGTCCGGGACAGGGGGACCCCTAGCACAGATACGCAGTATTTT. Protein sequence: CASSVRDRGTPSTDTQYF.

The chain has TRBV11-2 and TRBJ2-5; D is unresolved. This CDR3 has 14 amino acids. The germline CDR1 and CDR2 sequences are SGHAT and FQNNGV. The germline V and J ends were trimmed by 5 bases and 5 bases, with 15 bases remaining between them. The CDR3 DNA reads TGTGCCAGCAGCCACGCCCTCCTCGGGGAGACCCAGTACTTC. Residues: CASSHALLGETQYF.